This TCR beta chain was sequenced during a study of T-cell reconstitution after alpha-beta-depleted transplantation in children. Library preparation (for TCRbeta) was performed with unique molecular identifiers. From the PCR reads, TCRdb called clonotypes with MiXCR, one entry per CDR3 protein. The sample has approximately 210,000 distinct CDR3 sequences; about 15% are singletons. This clonotype was seen ten or more times. The V end was cut by 4 bases, the J end by 6 bases, with 16 bases between. CDR3 length equals 14 residues. The source material was PBMCs from the stem cell graft donor, sampled from the stem cell graft. The TCR originated in a human donor who donated a stem cell graft to a child with acute lymphoblastic leukemia. The chain recombines TRBV12-3 or TRBV12-4 with TRBJ2-7; D is perhaps TRBD1 or TRBD2 (5 bases each). CDR3 sequence reads: CASSSGTRRGEQYF. CDR3 sequence (DNA): TGTGCCAGCAGTTCCGGGACCCGAAGGGGCGAGCAGTACTTC.